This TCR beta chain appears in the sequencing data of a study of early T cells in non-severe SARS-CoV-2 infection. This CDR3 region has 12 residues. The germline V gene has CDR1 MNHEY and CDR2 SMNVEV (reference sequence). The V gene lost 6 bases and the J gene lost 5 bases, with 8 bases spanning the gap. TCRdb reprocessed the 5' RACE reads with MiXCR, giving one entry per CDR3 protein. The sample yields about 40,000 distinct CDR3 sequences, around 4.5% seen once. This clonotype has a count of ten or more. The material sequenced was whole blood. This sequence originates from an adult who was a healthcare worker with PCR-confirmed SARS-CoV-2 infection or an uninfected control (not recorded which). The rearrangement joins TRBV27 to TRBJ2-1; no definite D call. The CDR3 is CASREANNEQFF. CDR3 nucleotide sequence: TGTGCCAGCAGGGAAGCAAACAATGAGCAGTTCTTC.